The rows below give T cell receptor beta chains drawn from one sample of a study of tumour-infiltrating T cells in Burkitt lymphoma. Some clones are missing from TCRdb's copy, which holds only in-frame ones; the method was immunoSEQ multiplex PCR. The sample has about 6,600 clones; more than 70% are singletons. The material sequenced was tumor tissue. The source of these receptors is a human donor with Burkitt lymphoma. The CDR3 runs from the conserved cysteine through the conserved F or W. The D gene is left open where the match is weak. Where a row states a size, it is once, few, many or the class of an expanded clone; other rows omit it.

- | TRBJ2-7 | - | TRBV23-1 | TGCGCCAGCAGTCAAGCTTGGACGGTGAGCTCCTACGAGCAGTACTTC | CASSQAWTVSSYEQYF
- | TRBJ1-4 | once | TRBV4-1 | TGCGCCAGCAGCCAAGGGTACGAAGGCCGGGTTGAAAAACTGTTTTTT | CASSQGYEGRVEKLFF
- | TRBJ2-2 | - | TRBV5-1 | TGCGCCAGCAGACAAACCGGGGAGCTGTTTTTT | CASRQTGELFF
- | TRBJ2-7 | - | TRBV30 | TGTGCCTGGAGGCGGCAGGGGGACTATGAGCAGTACTTC | CAWRRQGDYEQYF
- | TRBJ1-1 | - | TRBV29-1 | TGCAGCGCCGGGTTACAGGCGAACACTGAAGCTTTCTTT | CSAGLQANTEAFF
TRBD2 | TRBJ2-7 | - | TRBV28 | TGTGCCAGCAGTCGTATTAGGACTAGCGAGATTACCTACGAGCAGTACTTC | CASSRIRTSEITYEQYF
- | TRBJ1-4 | once | TRBV2 | TGTGCCAGCAATCAGGGACCAACTAATGAAAAACTGTTTTTT | CASNQGPTNEKLFF
- | TRBJ1-5 | - | TRBV5-1 | TGCGCCAGCAGTCCCGTACCGGGCGGGGGAGCTGGTCAGCCCCAGCATTTT | CASSPVPGGGAGQPQHF
TRBD2 | TRBJ2-1 | once | TRBV7-2 | TGTGCCAGCAGCCCGCCGGGACTAGCGGTTCCTCGGTTCTTC | CASSPPGLAVPRFF
- | TRBJ1-2 | - | TRBV18 | TGTGCCAGCTCTCAAGACGCGGGGGGGCTCACCTTC | CASSQDAGGLTF
TRBD1 | TRBJ1-2 | - | TRBV6-5 | TGTGCCAGCAACCCCACCGGACAGGGGGCTCATGGCTACACCTTC | CASNPTGQGAHGYTF
- | TRBJ2-3 | - | TRBV11-2 | TGTGCCAGCAGCTTAGCCATCACAGATACGCAGTATTTT | CASSLAITDTQYF
- | TRBJ1-3 | - | TRBV30 | TGTGCCTGGAGCCGTGGCAGGGCGGTGGACACCATATATTTT | CAWSRGRAVDTIYF
TRBD1 | TRBJ1-2 | - | TRBV5-1 | TGCGCCAGCAGCTCTACACAGGGGGCCGGCTATGGCTACACCTTC | CASSSTQGAGYGYTF
TRBD2 | TRBJ2-3 | - | TRBV27 | TGTGCCAGCAGCATTAGCGGGAGCACAGATACGCAGTATTTT | CASSISGSTDTQYF
- | TRBJ2-3 | - | TRBV7-2 | TGTGCCAGCACCCCCATCTGGGGGGGCGGGACAGATACGCAGTATTTT | CASTPIWGGGTDTQYF
- | TRBJ2-7 | - | TRBV5-1 | TGCGCCAGCAGCTTGAGGGGAGAGGCCTACGAGCAGTACTTC | CASSLRGEAYEQYF
TRBD1 | TRBJ2-6 | - | TRBV28 | TGTGCCAGCAGTTTGGTCCAGGGACAGGGTAACTCTGGGGCCAACGTCCTGACTTTC | CASSLVQGQGNSGANVLTF
- | TRBJ1-3 | once | TRBV5-1 | TGCGCCAGCAGCCTATCCCAGGGCAACACCATATATTTT | CASSLSQGNTIYF
- | TRBJ1-3 | - | TRBV29-1 | TGCAGCGCTACATCCTCTGGAAACACCATATATTTT | CSATSSGNTIYF
TRBD1 | TRBJ1-6 | - | TRBV30 | TGTGCCTGGAGTGTAAGTTCAGGGGGTTCACCCCTCCACTTT | CAWSVSSGGSPLHF
- | TRBJ1-5 | - | TRBV21-1 | TGTGCCAGCAGCCCATTTCAGGGGACAGGGGGCGGTCAGCCCCAGCATTTT | CASSPFQGTGGGQPQHF
- | TRBJ2-7 | - | TRBV15 | TGTGCCACCAGCAGAGAAAAGACAGGAGTATCCTACGAGCAGTACTTC | CATSREKTGVSYEQYF
- | TRBJ1-4 | - | TRBV27 | TGTGCCAGCAGTACCAGGGAGGGGGAAAAACTGTTTTTT | CASSTREGEKLFF
- | TRBJ1-1 | few | TRBV6-1 | TGTGCCAGCAGTGGAAGGGAGGGACGCACTGAAGCTTTCTTT | CASSGREGRTEAFF
- | TRBJ2-4 | - | TRBV19 | TGTGCCAGTAGTATAACGGGATTGAAGGGCCAGGTAGTAGCCAAAAACATTCAGTACTTC | CASSITGLKGQVVAKNIQYF
TRBD1 | TRBJ2-3 | - | TRBV9 | TGTGCCAGCAGGGGGACAGGAGATACGCAGTATTTT | CASRGTGDTQYF
- | TRBJ1-5 | - | TRBV27 | TGTGCCAGCAGTTTATTTCCCGCAGGGAACCAGCCCCAGCATTTT | CASSLFPAGNQPQHF
TRBD1 | TRBJ1-6 | - | TRBV6-5 | TGTGCCAGCGGACAGGGGGCGCTTTCACCCCTCCACTTT | CASGQGALSPLHF
- | TRBJ1-1 | - | TRBV19 | TGTGCCAGTAGTCTTGGAGCAGGGAACACTGAAGCTTTCTTT | CASSLGAGNTEAFF
TRBD1 | TRBJ2-5 | once | TRBV2 | TGTGCCACAGGGACAGGGTATGAGACCCAGTACTTC | CATGTGYETQYF
- | TRBJ2-2 | once | TRBV5-6 | TGTGCCAGCAGCCCGACAGGTCCCGGGGAGCTGTTTTTT | CASSPTGPGELFF
- | TRBJ2-5 | once | TRBV19 | TGTGCCAGTAGTACGGGGGCCGAGACCCAGTACTTC | CASSTGAETQYF
- | TRBJ1-5 | - | TRBV7-9 | TGTGCCAGCAGCCTAATAAATCAGCCCCAGCATTTT | CASSLINQPQHF
- | TRBJ2-6 | once | TRBV19 | TGTGCCAGTAAGCAGGGGGGGGCCAACGTCCTGACTTTC | CASKQGGANVLTF
- | TRBJ2-1 | - | TRBV5-4 | TGTGCCAGCAGCTTCGGGTATAGCTCCTACAATGAGCAGTTCTTC | CASSFGYSSYNEQFF
TRBD2 | TRBJ2-2 | - | TRBV5-6 | TGTGCCAGCAGCTTGTCCAGCGGGAGAACCGGGGAGCTGTTTTTT | CASSLSSGRTGELFF
- | TRBJ1-1 | - | TRBV12-5 | TGTGCTAGTGGTTTGGGCCTCAGGGGCACTGAAGCTTTCTTT | CASGLGLRGTEAFF
TRBD2 | TRBJ2-1 | - | TRBV7-2 | TGTGCCAGCAGCTACGGGACTAGTGGTGTGGGGAATGAGCAGTTCTTC | CASSYGTSGVGNEQFF
- | TRBJ2-7 | - | TRBV21-1 | TGTGCCAGCAGCAAAGTGGGGACTGTCTCCTACGAGCAGTACTTC | CASSKVGTVSYEQYF
- | TRBJ1-1 | - | TRBV6-5 | TGTGCCAGCAGTTATCCCAGGCCCTTATTT | CASSYPRPLF
TRBD2 | TRBJ2-5 | few | TRBV11-3 | TGTGCCAGCAGCTTCCCACTAGCGGGGGGGACGGAGACCCAGTACTTC | CASSFPLAGGTETQYF
- | TRBJ1-2 | - | TRBV28 | TGTGCCAGCAGTGAGGTTGGAGGCTATGGCTACACCTTC | CASSEVGGYGYTF
- | TRBJ1-1 | - | TRBV25-1 | TGTGCCAGCAGTTTCGCCCCGGACACTGAAGCTTTCTTT | CASSFAPDTEAFF
- | TRBJ1-1 | - | TRBV2 | TGTGCCAGCACGTACTCTGGCGGGGCTTTCTTT | CASTYSGGAFF
- | TRBJ2-1 | - | TRBV5-1 | TGCGCCAGCAGCTTGGCCCTGCAGAATAATGAGCAGTTCTTC | CASSLALQNNEQFF